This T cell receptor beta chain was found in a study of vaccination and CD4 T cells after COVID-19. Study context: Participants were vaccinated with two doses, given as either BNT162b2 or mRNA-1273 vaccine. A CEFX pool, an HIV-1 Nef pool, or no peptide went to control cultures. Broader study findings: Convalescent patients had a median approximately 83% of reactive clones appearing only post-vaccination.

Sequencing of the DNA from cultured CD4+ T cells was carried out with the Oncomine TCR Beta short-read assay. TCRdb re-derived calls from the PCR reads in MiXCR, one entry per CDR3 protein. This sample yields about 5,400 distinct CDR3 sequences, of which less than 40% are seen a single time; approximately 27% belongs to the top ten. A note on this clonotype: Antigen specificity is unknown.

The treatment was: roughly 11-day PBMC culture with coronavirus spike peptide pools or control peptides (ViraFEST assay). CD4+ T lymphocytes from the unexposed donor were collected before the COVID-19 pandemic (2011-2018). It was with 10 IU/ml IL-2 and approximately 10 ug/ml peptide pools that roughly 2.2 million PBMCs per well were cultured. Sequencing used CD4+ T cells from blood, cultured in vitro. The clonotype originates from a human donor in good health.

The CDR3 sequence is CASRPEVDGVGQETQYF. In DNA form, the CDR3 reads TGTGCCAGCAGACCCGAGGTGGACGGGGTAGGGCAAGAGACCCAGTACTTC. This chain joins TRBV7-9 and TRBJ2-5, with D perhaps TRBD2 (5 bases). Germline V gene sequence: CDR1 SEHNR, CDR2 FQNEAQ (reference sequence). This CDR3 contains 17 residues. Trimming cost V 6 bases and J 2 bases, with 22 bases left between them.